The entry below describes one TCR beta chain. The antigen it recognizes is unknown. No much larger clonotype is one base removed from it; base qualities were not supplied. The CDR3 has 15 amino acids, counting the end cysteine and phenylalanine. The read is trimmed to its CDR3 DNA, 45 bases read in frame from base 1. V is reduced by 5 bases and J by 4 bases, leaving a spacing of 14 bases between them. The germline V gene (reference sequence) yields LNHDA for CDR1 and SQIVND for CDR2. This record belongs to a study of sequential checkpoint blockade in melanoma (dated by TCRdb to about 2019). At the level of the whole study: Patients were assigned by 1:1 randomization to either first-line nivolumab followed by ipilimumab (arm A) or ipilimumab followed by nivolumab (arm B). In roughly 80% of the matched pre- and post-treatment tumor biopsy pairs, both biopsies came from the same lesion. For approximately 20 patients, matched tumor biopsies were taken both before treatment and at week 13, after single-agent nivolumab (arm A) or ipilimumab (arm B). Maintenance nivolumab came after each of the two trial sequences. DNA from 91 pretreatment melanoma tumor samples underwent TCRbeta immunosequencing. General study outcomes and caveats: Within-arm analyses of tumor T-cell fraction were limited by small sample sizes and reduced statistical power. Tumor T-cell fraction and clonality were found to correlate with PD-L1 staining and CD8+ T-cell counts but not with mutational load. In the nivolumab-first arm (arm A), pretreatment tumor TIL clonality was associated with response (P = .04). Patients whose tumor T-cell fraction and clonality increased by week 13 were about 30 times more likely to achieve clinical benefit. The response-prediction model combining TCR metrics and mutation burden needs validation in larger, independent patient cohorts.

The immunoSEQ Assay was used to immunosequence TCRbeta CDR3 regions from genomic DNA. Before high-throughput sequencing, the genomic DNA was amplified using bias-controlled multiplex PCR. In the paper's pipeline: To quantify the absolute abundance of each unique TCRbeta CDR3 region, the sequences were collapsed and filtered. Clonality, defined as 1 minus Pielou's evenness, was calculated using only productive rearrangements. Tumor T-cell fraction was calculated by normalizing TCRbeta template counts to usable DNA, which was estimated from several housekeeping genes. A previously published method was used to identify clones with significantly greater frequencies in on-treatment samples than in baseline samples. TCRdb re-hosts the immuneACCESS table, in-frame sequences only. Its copies lack some clones; in the studies checked, an unresolved V gene accounts for under half of them, and the cause for the rest is not known. That table furnishes V, J and clone size, whereas the DNA furnished D and trimming. Within this sample are approximately 8,700 clones, with less than 25% of them counted one time only. The top ten hold 17% of the sample.

The meaning of the sample's treatment or condition label: randomized to nivolumab then ipilimumab (arm A) or the reverse (arm B). Prior DNA-damaging chemotherapy had not been received by any trial patient. Samples were obtained from patients with melanoma enrolled in CheckMate 064, a randomized, open-label phase II trial of sequential checkpoint blockade. Tumor TCR sequencing used genomic DNA from formalin-fixed paraffin-embedded (FFPE) tissue samples. The source of this sequence is a human donor with melanoma. The sequence is built from TRBV19 and TRBJ2-2; the D region is possibly TRBD1 or TRBD2, each matching across 6 bases. Here the sequenced sample was tumor tissue (inferred from file names), taken from a patient given nivolumab and ipilimumab in sequence. The CDR3 reads as follows: CASSAPGARTGELFF. In nucleotides, the sequence is TGTGCCAGTAGTGCACCGGGGGCCCGCACCGGGGAGCTGTTTTTT.